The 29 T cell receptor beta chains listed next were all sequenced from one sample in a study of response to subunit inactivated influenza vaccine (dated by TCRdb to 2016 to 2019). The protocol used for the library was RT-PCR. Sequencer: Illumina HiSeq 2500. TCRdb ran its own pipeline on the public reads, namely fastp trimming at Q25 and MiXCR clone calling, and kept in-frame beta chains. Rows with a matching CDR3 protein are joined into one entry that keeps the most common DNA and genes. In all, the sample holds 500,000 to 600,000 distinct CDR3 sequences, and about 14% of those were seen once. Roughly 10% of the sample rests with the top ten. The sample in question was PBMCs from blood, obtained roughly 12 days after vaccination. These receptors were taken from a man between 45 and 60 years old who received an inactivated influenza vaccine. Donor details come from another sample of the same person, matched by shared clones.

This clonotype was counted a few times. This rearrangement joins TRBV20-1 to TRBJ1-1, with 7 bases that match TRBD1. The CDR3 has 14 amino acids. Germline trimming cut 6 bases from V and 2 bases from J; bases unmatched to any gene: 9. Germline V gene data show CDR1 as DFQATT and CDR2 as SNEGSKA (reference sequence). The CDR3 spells CSAETGRVNTEAFF. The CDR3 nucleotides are TGCAGTGCGGAGACAGGGAGGGTAAACACTGAAGCTTTCTTT.

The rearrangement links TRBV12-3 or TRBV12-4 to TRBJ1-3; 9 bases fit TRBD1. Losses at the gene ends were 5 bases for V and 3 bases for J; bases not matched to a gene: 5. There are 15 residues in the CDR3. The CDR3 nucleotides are TGTGCCAGCAGTCCCACAGGGGGCAGTGGAAACACCATATATTTT. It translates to CASSPTGGSGNTIYF.

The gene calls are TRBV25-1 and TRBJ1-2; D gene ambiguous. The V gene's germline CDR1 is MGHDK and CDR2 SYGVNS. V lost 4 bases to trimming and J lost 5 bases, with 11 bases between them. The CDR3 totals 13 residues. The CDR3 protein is CASSAQFGYGYTF. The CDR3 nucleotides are TGTGCCAGCAGTGCCCAATTTGGATATGGCTACACCTTC.

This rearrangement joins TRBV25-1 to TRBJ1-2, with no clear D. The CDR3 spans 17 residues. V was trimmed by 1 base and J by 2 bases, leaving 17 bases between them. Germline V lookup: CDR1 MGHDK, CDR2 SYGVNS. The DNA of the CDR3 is TGTGCCAGCAGTGAATGGAGTTTGGGCAGGCGCAACTATGGCTACACCTTC. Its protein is CASSEWSLGRRNYGYTF.

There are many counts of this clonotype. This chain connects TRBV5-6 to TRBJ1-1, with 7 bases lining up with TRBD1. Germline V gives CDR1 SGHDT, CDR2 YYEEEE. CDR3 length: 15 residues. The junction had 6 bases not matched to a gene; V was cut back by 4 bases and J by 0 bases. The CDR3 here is CASSKGQLMNTEAFF. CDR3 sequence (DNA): TGTGCCAGCAGCAAGGGACAGCTTATGAACACTGAAGCTTTCTTT.

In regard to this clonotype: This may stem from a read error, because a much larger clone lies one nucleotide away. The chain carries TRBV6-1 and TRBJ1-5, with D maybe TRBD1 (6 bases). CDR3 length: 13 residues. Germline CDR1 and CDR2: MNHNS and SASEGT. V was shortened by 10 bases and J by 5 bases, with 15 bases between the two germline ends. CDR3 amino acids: CATSGHGYQPQHF. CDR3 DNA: TGTGCCACTTCGGGACATGGCTATCAGCCCCAGCATTTT.

CDR3 region: CAITQHRTSTDTQYF. In nucleotides, the CDR3 is TGTGCCATCACCCAACACCGTACCAGCACAGATACGCAGTATTTT. The chain is built from TRBV10-3 and TRBJ2-3; D not certain. CDR1 and CDR2 (germline): ENHRY, SYGVKD. CDR3 size: 15 residues. Trimming took 7 bases from V and 0 from J, leaving 14 bases between them.

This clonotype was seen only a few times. The CDR3 nucleotides read TGCAGTGCTTCCCGACGGGGGCTCATCATCACCTACAATGAGCAGTTCTTC. It translates to CSASRRGLIITYNEQFF. The rearrangement joins TRBV20-1 to TRBJ2-1; tentatively, D is TRBD1 or TRBD2 (6 bases each). Germline loops: CDR1 DFQATT, CDR2 SNEGSKA (reference sequence). The CDR3 consists of 17 residues. V was pared by 5 bases and J by 2 bases, with 22 bases between.

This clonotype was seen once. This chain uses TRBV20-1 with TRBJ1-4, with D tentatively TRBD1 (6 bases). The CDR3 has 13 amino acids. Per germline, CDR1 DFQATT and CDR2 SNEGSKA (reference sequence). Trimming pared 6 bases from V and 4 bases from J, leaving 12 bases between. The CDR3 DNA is TGCAGTGCCCGTAGGGGGGGTAATGAAAAACTGTTTTTT. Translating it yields CSARRGGNEKLFF.

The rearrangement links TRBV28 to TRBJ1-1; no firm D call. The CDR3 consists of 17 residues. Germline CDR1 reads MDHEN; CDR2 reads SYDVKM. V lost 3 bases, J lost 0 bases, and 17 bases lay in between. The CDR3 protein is CASSFSNLWGMNTEAFF. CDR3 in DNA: TGTGCCAGCAGTTTCTCTAACCTGTGGGGAATGAACACTGAAGCTTTCTTT.

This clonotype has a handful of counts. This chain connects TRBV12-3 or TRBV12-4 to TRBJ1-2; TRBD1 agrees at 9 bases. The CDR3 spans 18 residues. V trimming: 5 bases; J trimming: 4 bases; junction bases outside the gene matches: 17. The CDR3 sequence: CASSDSRTGDLYFYGYTF. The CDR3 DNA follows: TGTGCCAGCAGTGACTCCCGGACAGGGGACTTATATTTCTATGGCTACACCTTC.

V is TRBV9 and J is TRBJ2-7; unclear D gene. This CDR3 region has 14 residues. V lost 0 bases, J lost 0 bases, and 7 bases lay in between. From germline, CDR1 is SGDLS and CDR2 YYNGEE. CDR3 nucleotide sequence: TGTGCCAGCAGCGTAGGGATTCCCTCCTACGAGCAGTACTTC. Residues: CASSVGIPSYEQYF.

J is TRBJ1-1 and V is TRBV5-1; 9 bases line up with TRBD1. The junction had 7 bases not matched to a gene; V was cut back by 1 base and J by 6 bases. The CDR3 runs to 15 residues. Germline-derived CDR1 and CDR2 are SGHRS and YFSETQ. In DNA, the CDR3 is TGCGCCAGCAGCTTGAGGACAGGGGAGTTTTCTGAAGCTTTCTTT. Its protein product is CASSLRTGEFSEAFF.

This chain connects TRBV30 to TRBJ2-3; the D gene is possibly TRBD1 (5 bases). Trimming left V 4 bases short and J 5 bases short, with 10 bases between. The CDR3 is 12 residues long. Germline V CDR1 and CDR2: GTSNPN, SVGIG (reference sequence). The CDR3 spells CAWKGSGDTQYF. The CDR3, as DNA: TGTGCCTGGAAGGGGTCGGGAGATACGCAGTATTTT.

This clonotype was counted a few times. The CDR3 loop reads CASSLVWGGADYYEQYF. DNA of the CDR3: TGTGCCAGCAGCTTGGTCTGGGGGGGCGCGGATTACTACGAGCAGTACTTC. This chain joins TRBV5-5 and TRBJ2-7, with D tentatively TRBD2 (7 bases). The length of the CDR3 is 17 residues. Deletions cut 0 bases from V and 3 bases from J, with 19 bases between. Germline V gives CDR1 SGHKS, CDR2 YYEKEE (reference sequence).

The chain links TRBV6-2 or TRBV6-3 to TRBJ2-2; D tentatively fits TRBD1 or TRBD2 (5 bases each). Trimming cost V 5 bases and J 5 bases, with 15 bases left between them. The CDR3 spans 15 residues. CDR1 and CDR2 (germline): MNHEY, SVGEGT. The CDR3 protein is CASSRDGHLTGELFF. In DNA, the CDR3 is TGTGCCAGCAGTCGGGACGGCCATTTGACCGGGGAGCTGTTTTTT.

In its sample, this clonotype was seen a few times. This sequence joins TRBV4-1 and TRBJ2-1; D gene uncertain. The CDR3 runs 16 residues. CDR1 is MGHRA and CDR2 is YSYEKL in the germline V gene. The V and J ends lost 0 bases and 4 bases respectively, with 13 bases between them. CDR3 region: CASSQDVGNSYNEQFF. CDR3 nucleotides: TGCGCCAGCAGCCAAGACGTTGGAAACAGTTACAATGAGCAGTTCTTC.

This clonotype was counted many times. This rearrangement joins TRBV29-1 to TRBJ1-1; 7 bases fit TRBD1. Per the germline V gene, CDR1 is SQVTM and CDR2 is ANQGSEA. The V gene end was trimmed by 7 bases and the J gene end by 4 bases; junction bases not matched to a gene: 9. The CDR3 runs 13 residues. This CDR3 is CSGRQGRRTEAFF. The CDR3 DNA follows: TGCAGCGGAAGACAGGGACGACGCACTGAAGCTTTCTTT.

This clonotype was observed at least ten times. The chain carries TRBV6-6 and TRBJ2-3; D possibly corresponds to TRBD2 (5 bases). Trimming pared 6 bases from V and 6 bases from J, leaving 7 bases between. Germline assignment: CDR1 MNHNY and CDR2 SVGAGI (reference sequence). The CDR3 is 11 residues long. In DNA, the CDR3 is TGTGCCAGCAGACGAGGGGATACGCAGTATTTT. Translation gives CASRRGDTQYF.

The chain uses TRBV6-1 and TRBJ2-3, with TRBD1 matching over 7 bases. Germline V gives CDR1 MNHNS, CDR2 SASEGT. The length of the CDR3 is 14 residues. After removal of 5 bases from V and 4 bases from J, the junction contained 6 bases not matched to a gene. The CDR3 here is CASSRQGQPDTQYF. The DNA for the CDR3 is TGTGCCAGCAGTCGACAGGGACAGCCAGATACGCAGTATTTT.

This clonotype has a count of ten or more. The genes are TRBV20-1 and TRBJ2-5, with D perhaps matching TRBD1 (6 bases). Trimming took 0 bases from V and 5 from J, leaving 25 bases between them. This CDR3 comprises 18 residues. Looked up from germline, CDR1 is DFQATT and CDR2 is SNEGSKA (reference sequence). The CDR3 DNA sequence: TGCAGTGCTAGAGATGGTGCCCGGAACACAGGGTTTGGGGAGACCCAGTACTTC. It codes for CSARDGARNTGFGETQYF.

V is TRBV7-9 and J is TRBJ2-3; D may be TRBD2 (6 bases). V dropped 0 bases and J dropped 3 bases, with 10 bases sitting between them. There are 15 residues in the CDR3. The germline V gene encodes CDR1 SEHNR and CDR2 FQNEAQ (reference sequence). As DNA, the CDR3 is TGTGCCAGCAGCTTAGCGGGGACTCCAACAGATACGCAGTATTTT. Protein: CASSLAGTPTDTQYF.

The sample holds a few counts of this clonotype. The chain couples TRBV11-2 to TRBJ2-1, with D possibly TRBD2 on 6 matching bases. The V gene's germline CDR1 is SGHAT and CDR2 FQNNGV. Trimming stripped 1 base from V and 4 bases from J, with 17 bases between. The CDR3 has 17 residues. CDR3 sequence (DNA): TGTGCCAGCAGCTTAGTAGGGAGGAGAGGGTGGTACAATGAGCAGTTCTTC. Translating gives CASSLVGRRGWYNEQFF.

This chain's CDR3 is CASSAGTGVNSGTQYF. The CDR3 DNA is TGCGCCAGCAGCGCCGGGACAGGGGTCAACAGTGGGACCCAGTACTTC. The J gene is TRBJ2-5, the V gene TRBV5-1; 10 nucleotides agree with TRBD1. The CDR3 is made up of 16 amino acids. After removal of 4 bases from V and 7 bases from J, the junction contained 13 bases not matched to a gene. Germline-derived CDR1 and CDR2 are SGHRS and YFSETQ. The variable domain in full, with the rest retrieved from reference TRBV5-1 and TRBJ2-5, is KAGVTQTPRYLIKTRGQQVTLSCSPISGHRSVSWYQQTPGQGLQFLFEYFSETQRNKGNFPGRFSGRQFSNSRSEMNVSTLELGDSALYLCASSAGTGVNSGTQYFGPGTRLLVL.

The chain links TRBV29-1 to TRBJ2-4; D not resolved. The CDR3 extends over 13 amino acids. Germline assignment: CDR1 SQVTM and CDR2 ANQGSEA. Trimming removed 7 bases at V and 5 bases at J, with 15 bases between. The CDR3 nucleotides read TGCAGCGCTCTTCTTGGATCCCAAAACATTCAGTACTTC. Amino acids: CSALLGSQNIQYF.

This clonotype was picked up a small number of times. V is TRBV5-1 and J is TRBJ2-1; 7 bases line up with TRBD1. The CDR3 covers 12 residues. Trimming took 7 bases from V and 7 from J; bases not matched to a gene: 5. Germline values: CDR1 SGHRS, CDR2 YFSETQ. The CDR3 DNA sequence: TGCGCCAGCCAACAGGGGAAAAATGAGCAGTTCTTC. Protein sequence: CASQQGKNEQFF.

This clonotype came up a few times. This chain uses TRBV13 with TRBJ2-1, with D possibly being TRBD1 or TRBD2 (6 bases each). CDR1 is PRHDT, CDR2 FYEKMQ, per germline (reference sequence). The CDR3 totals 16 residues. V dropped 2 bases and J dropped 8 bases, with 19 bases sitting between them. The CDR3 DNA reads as TGTGCCAGCAGCTTAAGATTGGGGGGCATACTTCATGAGCAGTTCTTC. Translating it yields CASSLRLGGILHEQFF.

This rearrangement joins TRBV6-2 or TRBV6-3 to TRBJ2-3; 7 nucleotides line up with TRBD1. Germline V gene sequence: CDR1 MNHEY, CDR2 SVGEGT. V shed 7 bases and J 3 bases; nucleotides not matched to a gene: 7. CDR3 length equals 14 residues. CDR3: CASTLTGYTDTQYF. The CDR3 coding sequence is TGTGCCAGCACTCTGACAGGGTATACAGATACGCAGTATTTT.

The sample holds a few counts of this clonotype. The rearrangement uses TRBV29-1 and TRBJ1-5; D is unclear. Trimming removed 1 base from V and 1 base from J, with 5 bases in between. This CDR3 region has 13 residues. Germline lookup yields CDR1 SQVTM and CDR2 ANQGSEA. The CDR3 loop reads CSVEVASNQPQHF. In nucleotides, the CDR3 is TGCAGCGTTGAAGTGGCCAGCAATCAGCCCCAGCATTTT.